The 4 T cell receptor beta chains in this list originate from one sample, sequenced in a study of T cells in Graves' hyperthyroidism and ophthalmopathy. RNA transcripts provided the source from which TCR beta CDR3 regions were amplified. HTBI primers were used for first-round RT-PCR of the TCR CDR3. TCRdb reanalysed the multiplex PCR reads using MiXCR and keeps one entry per CDR3 protein. The repertoire holds 450,000 to 650,000 distinct CDR3 sequences, less than 25% seen once, with roughly 29% in the top ten. The material sequenced was blood. Receptor source: a man aged 18 to 29 with Graves' hyperthyroidism.

This clonotype was seen at least ten times. The chain couples TRBV28 to TRBJ1-2, with TRBD1 identical over 8 bases. Germline trimming cut 7 bases from V and 3 bases from J; bases unmatched to any gene: 4. Germline loops: CDR1 MDHEN, CDR2 SYDVKM. CDR3 length: 13 residues. The CDR3 region is CASKPGQDYGYTF. CDR3 nucleotide sequence: TGTGCCAGCAAGCCGGGACAGGACTATGGCTACACCTTC.

The gene calls are TRBV13 and TRBJ2-3; 8 bases are shared with TRBD1. V dropped 4 bases and J dropped 2; count of bases not matched to a gene: 20. Germline V gene sequence: CDR1 PRHDT, CDR2 FYEKMQ (reference sequence). The CDR3 covers 20 residues. CDR3 protein: CASSSPTGGSIGVVTDTQYF. The CDR3 nucleotides read TGTGCCAGCAGCTCCCCAACAGGGGGTTCTATCGGGGTGGTCACAGATACGCAGTATTTT.

Points on this clonotype: One end of the junction does not line up with germline, which may come from a read error. The chain has TRBV28 and TRBJ1-2; TRBD1 aligns across 7 bases. Germline loops: CDR1 MDHEN, CDR2 SYDVKM. This CDR3 comprises 15 residues. The CDR3 DNA reads TGCGCCAGCAGCTTGGGGGACAGACCTTACTATGGCTACACCTTC. This sequence encodes CASSLGDRPYYGYTF.

The table lists this clonotype with many counts. The gene calls are TRBV7-6 and TRBJ1-2, with D maybe TRBD1 (6 bases). Deletions cut 0 bases from V and 6 bases from J, with 14 bases between. The CDR3 sequence is 15 residues long. Germline loops: CDR1 SGHVS, CDR2 FNYEAQ. The CDR3 spells CASSLAGATVDGYTF. In DNA, the CDR3 is TGTGCCAGCAGCTTAGCGGGGGCGACAGTGGATGGCTACACCTTC. The whole variable domain, filled in from reference TRBV7-6 and TRBJ1-2, reads GAGVSQSPRYKVTKRGQDVALRCDPISGHVSLYWYRQALGQGPEFLTYFNYEAQQDKSGLPNDRFSAERPEGSISTLTIQRTEQRDSAMYRCASSLAGATVDGYTFGSGTRLTVV.